This entry is about one T cell receptor beta chain. This clone's antigen is unknown. Base qualities are not provided; no much larger clone lies one nucleotide away. Donors formed part of the validation cohort, which comprised over a hundred subjects and was distinct from the first cohort of some 700 subjects. Receptor libraries were prepared by the immunoSEQ multiplex PCR assay. The authors' analysis ran thus. A statistical classification framework was built to diagnose cytomegalovirus status from the catalog of TCR beta chain sequences. The immuneACCESS repertoire file appears here via TCRdb, limited to in-frame rearrangements. These files lack a portion of the clones; in checked studies, under half of the deficit traces to unresolved V genes, and the cause of the others is not known. V and J calls plus clone size are reproduced from that table; the DNA served to infer D and trimming. The sample table lists 150,000 or so clones, 89% of them with a count of one. The top ten clones comprise about 10% of the sample.

This sample was taken from a study of cytomegalovirus exposure and HLA in healthy donors (dated by TCRdb to between 2016 and 2019). About the investigation overall: A later analysis indicated that the roughly 120 validation repertoires were generated on the platform also employed for the 700 or so repertoires of the first cohort. The study aimed to test whether signatures of past pathogen exposure could be identified by cataloging public T cell receptors. A separate validation cohort of over a hundred different subjects was used in addition to the roughly 720-subject first cohort. High-throughput TCR immunosequencing, statistical association of individual TCRs with disease status, and machine learning were combined to predict cytomegalovirus infection status.

V and J are trimmed by 5 bases and 0 bases, and the gene matches miss 6 bases of the junction. Sequences SGHTA (CDR1) and FQGNSA (CDR2) are obtained from the germline V gene. The CDR3, cysteine through phenylalanine, is 17 amino acids long. Left in the record is the CDR3 DNA by itself, 51 bases read in frame from the first base. Overall study results and their limits: In a later analysis, TCRs clustered in the first cohort were found to also tend to co-occur in the 120 or so validation repertoires, with approximately 93% of cluster scores above 0. A later analysis had no HLA typing for the validation cohort, so co-occurrence there was scored across all 120 repertoires. The study listed approximately 160 TCR beta chains as associated with cytomegalovirus. A few of the identified cytomegalovirus-associated TCR beta chains were confirmed in vitro to be specific for cytomegalovirus antigens. The authors suggested that the approach could potentially be extended to other disease states and immunological phenotypes. Most TCR sequences were seen in very few donors, while some public TCRs were found in many individuals. The classifier was reported to diagnose cytomegalovirus status with high specificity and sensitivity in both the original cohort and the validation cohort.

The chain links TRBV7-2 with TRBJ2-2, with 10 bases matching TRBD2. The sequenced sample was PBMCs. This receptor was obtained from a woman under 30 in good health and CMV-seropositive. The nucleotides read TGTGCCAGCAGCCTCGCTAGCGGGGGCGCGAACACCGGGGAGCTGTTTTTT. This sequence encodes CASSLASGGANTGELFF. Here the CDR3 is joined to the reference TRBV7-2 and TRBJ2-2 genes, and the full variable domain is: GAGVSQSPSNKVTEKGKDVELRCDPISGHTALYWYRQSLGQGLEFLIYFQGNSAPDKSGLPSDRFSAERTGGSVSTLTIQRTQQEDSAVYLCASSLASGGANTGELFFGEGSRLTVL.